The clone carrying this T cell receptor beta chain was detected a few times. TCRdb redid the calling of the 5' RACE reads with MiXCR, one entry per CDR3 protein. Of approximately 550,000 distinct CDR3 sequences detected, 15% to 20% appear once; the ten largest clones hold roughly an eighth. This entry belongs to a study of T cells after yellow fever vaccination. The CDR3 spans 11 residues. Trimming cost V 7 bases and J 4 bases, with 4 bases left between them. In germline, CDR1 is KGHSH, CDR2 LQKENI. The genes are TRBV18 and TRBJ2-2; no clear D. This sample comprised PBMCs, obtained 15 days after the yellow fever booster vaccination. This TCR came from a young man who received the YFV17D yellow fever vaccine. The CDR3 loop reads CASLSTGELFF. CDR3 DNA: TGTGCCAGCTTGAGCACCGGGGAGCTGTTTTTT.